Reported below is one T cell receptor (beta chain). This sample was included in a study of T cells in narcolepsy. CDR1 MNHNS and CDR2 SASEGT come from the germline V gene. CDR3 size: 11 residues. Trimming stripped 10 bases from V and 4 bases from J, with 10 bases between. TCRdb keeps only in-frame clones here, not all; method: immunoSEQ multiplex PCR. Of fewer than 35,000 clones in the sample, about four fifths are singletons; the top ten hold 0.9% to 1.2%. Input material: CD45RA- memory CD4+ T cells from PBMCs. This receptor was obtained from a human donor with narcolepsy. The V and J genes are TRBV6-1 and TRBJ1-1; D is ambiguous. The CDR3 DNA is TGTGCCATCTTTGGGCCCACTGAAGCTTTCTTT. This codes for CAIFGPTEAFF.